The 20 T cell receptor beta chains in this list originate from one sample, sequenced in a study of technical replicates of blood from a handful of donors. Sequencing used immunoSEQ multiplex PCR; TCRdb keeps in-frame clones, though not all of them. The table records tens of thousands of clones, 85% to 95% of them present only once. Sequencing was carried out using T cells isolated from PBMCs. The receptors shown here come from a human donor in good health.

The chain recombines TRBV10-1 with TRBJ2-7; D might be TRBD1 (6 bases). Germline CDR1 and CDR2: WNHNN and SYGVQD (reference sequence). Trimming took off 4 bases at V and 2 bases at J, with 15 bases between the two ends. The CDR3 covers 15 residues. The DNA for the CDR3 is TGCGCCAGCAGTGTTGCCTCGGACAGAACCTACGAGCAGTACTTC. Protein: CASSVASDRTYEQYF.

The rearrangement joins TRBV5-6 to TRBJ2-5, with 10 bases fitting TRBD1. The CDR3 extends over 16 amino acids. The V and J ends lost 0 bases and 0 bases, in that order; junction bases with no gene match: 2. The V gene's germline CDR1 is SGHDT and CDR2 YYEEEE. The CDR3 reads CASSLGTGGYQETQYF. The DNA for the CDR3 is TGTGCCAGCAGCTTGGGGACAGGGGGGTACCAAGAGACCCAGTACTTC. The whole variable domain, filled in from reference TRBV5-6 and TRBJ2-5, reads DAGVTQSPTHLIKTRGQQVTLRCSPKSGHDTVSWYQQALGQGPQFIFQYYEEEERQRGNFPDRFSGHQFPNYSSELNVNALLLGDSALYLCASSLGTGGYQETQYFGPGTRLLVL.

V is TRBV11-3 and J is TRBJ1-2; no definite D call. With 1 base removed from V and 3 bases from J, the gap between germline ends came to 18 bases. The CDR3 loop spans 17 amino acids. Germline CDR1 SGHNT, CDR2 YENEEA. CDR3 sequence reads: CASSLGDRGVSDYGYTF. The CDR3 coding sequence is TGTGCCAGCAGCTTAGGTGATCGGGGAGTGTCGGACTATGGCTACACCTTC.

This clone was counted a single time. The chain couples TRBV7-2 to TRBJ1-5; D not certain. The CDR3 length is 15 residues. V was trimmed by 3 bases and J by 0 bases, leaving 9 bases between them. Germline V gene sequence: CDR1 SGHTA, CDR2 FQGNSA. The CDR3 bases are TGTGCCAGCAGCTTTGGCTTATATAGCAATCAGCCCCAGCATTTT. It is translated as CASSFGLYSNQPQHF. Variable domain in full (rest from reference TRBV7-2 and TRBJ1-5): GAGVSQSPSNKVTEKGKDVELRCDPISGHTALYWYRQSLGQGLEFLIYFQGNSAPDKSGLPSDRFSAERTGGSVSTLTIQRTQQEDSAVYLCASSFGLYSNQPQHFGDGTRLSIL.

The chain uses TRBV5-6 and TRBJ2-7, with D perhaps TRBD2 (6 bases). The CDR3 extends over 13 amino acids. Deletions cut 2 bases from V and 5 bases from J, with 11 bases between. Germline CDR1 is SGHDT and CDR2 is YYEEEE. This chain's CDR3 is CASSFGGGDEQYF. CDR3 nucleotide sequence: TGTGCCAGCAGCTTTGGAGGAGGGGACGAGCAGTACTTC.

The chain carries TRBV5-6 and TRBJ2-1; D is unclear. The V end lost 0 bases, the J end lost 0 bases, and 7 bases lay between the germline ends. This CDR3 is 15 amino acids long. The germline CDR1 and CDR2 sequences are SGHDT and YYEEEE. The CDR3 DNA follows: TGTGCCAGCAGCTTGGATCCGAGCTCCTACAATGAGCAGTTCTTC. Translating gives CASSLDPSSYNEQFF.

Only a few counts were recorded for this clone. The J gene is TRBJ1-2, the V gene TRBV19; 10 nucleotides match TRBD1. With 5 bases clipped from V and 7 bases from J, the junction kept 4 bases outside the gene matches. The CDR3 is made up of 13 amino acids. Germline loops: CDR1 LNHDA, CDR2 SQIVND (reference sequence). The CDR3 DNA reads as TGTGCCAGTAGTCGGGACAGGGGAGGTGGCTACACCTTC. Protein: CASSRDRGGGYTF. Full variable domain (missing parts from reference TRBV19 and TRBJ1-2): DGGITQSPKYLFRKEGQNVTLSCEQNLNHDAMYWYRQDPGQGLRLIYYSQIVNDFQKGDIAEGYSVSREKKESFPLTVTSAQKNPTAFYLCASSRDRGGGYTFGSGTRLTVV.

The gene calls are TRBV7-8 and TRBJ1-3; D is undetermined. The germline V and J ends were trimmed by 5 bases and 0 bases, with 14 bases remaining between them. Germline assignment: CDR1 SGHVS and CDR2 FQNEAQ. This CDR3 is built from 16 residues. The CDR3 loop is CASSPLDWGSGNTIYF. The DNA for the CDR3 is TGTGCCAGCAGCCCACTGGACTGGGGCTCTGGAAACACCATATATTTT.

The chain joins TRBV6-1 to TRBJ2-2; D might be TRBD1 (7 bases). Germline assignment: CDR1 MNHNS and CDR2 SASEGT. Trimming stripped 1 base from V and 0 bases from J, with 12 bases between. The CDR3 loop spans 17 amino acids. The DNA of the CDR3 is TGTGCCAGCAGTGAAGGGCGGGACAGATCGAACACCGGGGAGCTGTTTTTT. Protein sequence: CASSEGRDRSNTGELFF.

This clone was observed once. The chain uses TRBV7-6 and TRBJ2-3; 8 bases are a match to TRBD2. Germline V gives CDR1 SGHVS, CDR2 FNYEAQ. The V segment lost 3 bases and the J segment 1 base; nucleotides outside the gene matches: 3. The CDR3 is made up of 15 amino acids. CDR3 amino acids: CASSLSSGGTDTQYF. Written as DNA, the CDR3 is TGTGCCAGCAGCTTGAGTAGCGGGGGCACAGATACGCAGTATTTT.

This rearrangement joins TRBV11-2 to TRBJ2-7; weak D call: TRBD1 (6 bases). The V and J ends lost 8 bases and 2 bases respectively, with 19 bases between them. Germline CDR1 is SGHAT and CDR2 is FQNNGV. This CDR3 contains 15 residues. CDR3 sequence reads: CASCPTLQGPYEQYF. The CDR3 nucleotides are TGTGCCAGCTGCCCAACTTTACAGGGACCCTACGAGCAGTACTTC.

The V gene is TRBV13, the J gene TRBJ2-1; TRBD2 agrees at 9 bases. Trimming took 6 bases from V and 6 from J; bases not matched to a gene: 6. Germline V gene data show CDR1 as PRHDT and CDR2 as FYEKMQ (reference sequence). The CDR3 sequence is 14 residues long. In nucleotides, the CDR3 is TGTGCCAGCAGACCGGGACTAGCCTTCAATGAGCAGTTCTTC. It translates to CASRPGLAFNEQFF.

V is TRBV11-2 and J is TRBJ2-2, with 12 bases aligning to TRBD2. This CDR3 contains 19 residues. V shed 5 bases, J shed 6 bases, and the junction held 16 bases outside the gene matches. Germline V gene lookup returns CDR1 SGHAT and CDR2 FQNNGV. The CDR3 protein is CASSPYVRLAGVSSGELFF. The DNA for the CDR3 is TGTGCCAGCAGCCCCTACGTCCGACTAGCGGGAGTATCGTCCGGGGAGCTGTTTTTT.

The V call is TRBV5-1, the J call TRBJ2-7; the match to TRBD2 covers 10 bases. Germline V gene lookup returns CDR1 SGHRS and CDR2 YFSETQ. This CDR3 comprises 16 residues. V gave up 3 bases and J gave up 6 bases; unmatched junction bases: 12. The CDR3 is CASSSGALAGPGEQYF. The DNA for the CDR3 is TGCGCCAGCAGCTCCGGCGCACTAGCGGGGCCAGGCGAGCAGTACTTC.

This CDR3 is CASTQGYGNQPQHF. The CDR3 nucleotides read TGCGCCAGCACCCAGGGTTATGGTAATCAGCCCCAGCATTTT. The V call is TRBV10-2, the J call TRBJ1-5, with D perhaps matching TRBD1 (5 bases). This CDR3 comprises 14 residues. Trimming shortened V by 7 bases and J by 4 bases, and 14 bases separated the two germline ends. Germline V gene data show CDR1 as WSHSY and CDR2 as SAAADI.

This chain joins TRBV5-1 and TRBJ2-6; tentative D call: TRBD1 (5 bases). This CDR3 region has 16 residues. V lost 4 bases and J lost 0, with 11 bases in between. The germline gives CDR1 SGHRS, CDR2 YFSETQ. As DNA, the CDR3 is TGCGCCAGCAGCGAAGGGGCCCCCTCTGGGGCCAACGTCCTGACTTTC. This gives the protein CASSEGAPSGANVLTF.

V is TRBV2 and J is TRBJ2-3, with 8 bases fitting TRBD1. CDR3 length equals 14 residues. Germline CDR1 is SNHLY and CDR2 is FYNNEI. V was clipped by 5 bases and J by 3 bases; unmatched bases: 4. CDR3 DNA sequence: TGTGCCAGCAGTCAACAGGGGGGAACAGATACGCAGTATTTT. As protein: CASSQQGGTDTQYF.

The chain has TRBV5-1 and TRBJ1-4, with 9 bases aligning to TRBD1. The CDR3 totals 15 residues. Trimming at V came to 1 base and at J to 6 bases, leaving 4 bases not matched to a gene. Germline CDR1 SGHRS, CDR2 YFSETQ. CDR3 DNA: TGCGCCAGCAGCTTGAGGGACAGGGCGGATGAAAAACTGTTTTTT. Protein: CASSLRDRADEKLFF.

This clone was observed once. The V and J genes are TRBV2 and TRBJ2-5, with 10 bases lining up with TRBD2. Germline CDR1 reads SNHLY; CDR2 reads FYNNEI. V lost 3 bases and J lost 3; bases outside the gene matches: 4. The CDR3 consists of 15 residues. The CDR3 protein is CASSDESGGEETQYF. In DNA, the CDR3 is TGTGCCAGCAGTGACGAGAGCGGGGGGGAAGAGACCCAGTACTTC.

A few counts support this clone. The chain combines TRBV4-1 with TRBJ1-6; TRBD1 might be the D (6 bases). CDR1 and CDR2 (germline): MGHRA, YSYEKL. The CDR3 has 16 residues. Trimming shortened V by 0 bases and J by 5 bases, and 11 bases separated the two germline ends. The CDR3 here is CASSQDRGFDNSPLHF. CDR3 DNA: TGCGCCAGCAGCCAAGACAGGGGATTCGATAATTCACCCCTCCACTTT.